A single sample is the source of the 9 T cell receptor beta chains below, sequenced in a study of OX40 agonist ivuxolimab in advanced cancers. Libraries were prepared by immunoSEQ multiplex PCR; TCRdb keeps only in-frame clonotypes and omits some of them. The sample shows 60,000 to 75,000 clones, around 88% of them seen only once. The source was CD4+ or CD8+ T cells sorted from blood, collected in a trial of the OX40 agonist ivuxolimab. All receptors derive from an adult with an advanced solid tumor such as melanoma, head and neck, liver or kidney cancer.

The chain is built from TRBV6-5 and TRBJ2-1, with TRBD2 as a possible D gene (6 bases). Looked up from germline, CDR1 is MNHEY and CDR2 is SVGAGI. Trimming removed 4 bases at V and 6 bases at J, with 19 bases between. The CDR3 is made up of 16 amino acids. CDR3 nucleotides: TGTGCCAGCAGTTCGGATGGGGGTGGGGGGTCCAATGAGCAGTTCTTC. Amino acid sequence: CASSSDGGGGSNEQFF.

This clone was detected only once. The rearrangement links TRBV6-5 to TRBJ2-2, with 7 nucleotides matching TRBD1. This CDR3 is 16 amino acids long. Per germline, CDR1 MNHEY and CDR2 SVGAGI. Germline trimming cut 0 bases from V and 4 bases from J; bases unmatched to any gene: 5. The CDR3 DNA reads as TGTGCCAGCAGTTACTCACAGGGGCCTTTCACCGGGGAGCTGTTTTTT. Translation gives CASSYSQGPFTGELFF.

V usage is TRBV4-3 and J usage is TRBJ1-1; no clear D. The CDR3 consists of 15 residues. V was pared by 3 bases and J by 0 bases, with 11 bases between. From germline, CDR1 is LGHNA and CDR2 YSLEER. CDR3 DNA sequence: TGCGCCAGCAGCCAGGGGAGGGCAGTGAACACTGAAGCTTTCTTT. Its protein product is CASSQGRAVNTEAFF.

V is TRBV5-1 and J is TRBJ2-2; TRBD2 matches at 8 bases. The CDR3 runs 16 residues. In germline, CDR1 is SGHRS, CDR2 YFSETQ. V trimming: 1 base; J trimming: 4 bases; junction bases outside the gene matches: 6. This CDR3 is CASSLNFRGGTGELFF. The CDR3 DNA sequence: TGCGCCAGCAGCTTGAACTTCCGGGGGGGCACCGGGGAGCTGTTTTTT.

The chain employs TRBV6-6 and TRBJ2-5; 7 positions agree with TRBD2. V shed 4 bases, J shed 9 bases, and the junction held 8 bases outside the gene matches. This CDR3 is 13 amino acids long. Germline values: CDR1 MNHNY, CDR2 SVGAGI (reference sequence). CDR3 loop: CASSLGREVPQYF. CDR3 bases: TGTGCCAGCAGTTTAGGGAGGGAGGTGCCCCAGTACTTC.

This clone showed up just once. The chain employs TRBV30 and TRBJ2-7; 7 bases agree with TRBD2. Germline V gives CDR1 GTSNPN, CDR2 SVGIG (reference sequence). Losses at the gene ends were 6 bases for V and 5 bases for J; bases not matched to a gene: 4. The CDR3 contains 11 residues. CDR3 bases: TGTGCCTGTCGGGGGGTCAACGAGCAGTACTTC. Translating gives CACRGVNEQYF.

This clone was counted a few times. V and J are TRBV4-2 and TRBJ2-3; 7 bases agree with TRBD2. The CDR3 is 16 residues long. The J segment lost 1 base and the V segment lost 3 bases, leaving 7 bases of the junction unmatched. In germline, CDR1 is LGHNA, CDR2 YNFKEQ. The CDR3 loop reads CASSQGLTSGTDTQYF. Here the CDR3 DNA reads TGTGCCAGCAGCCAGGGGTTAACTAGCGGCACAGATACGCAGTATTTT.

This clone has more than one count but fewer than ten. Written as DNA, the CDR3 is TGCGCCAGCAGTATGGAGAGCTCCTACGAGCAGTACTTC. Protein: CASSMESSYEQYF. The V call is TRBV4-1, the J call TRBJ2-7, with D hard to call. V was pared by 6 bases and J by 0 bases, with 9 bases between. From germline, CDR1 is MGHRA and CDR2 YSYEKL. The CDR3 runs to 13 residues.

This chain connects TRBV18 to TRBJ1-6, with 7 nucleotides matching TRBD1. V trimming: 6 bases; J trimming: 0 bases; junction bases outside the gene matches: 14. Germline CDR1 and CDR2: KGHSH and LQKENI. This CDR3 is 19 amino acids long. As DNA, the CDR3 is TGTGCCAGCTCGTATCGATCCGGGACAGTCAGCTCCTATAATTCACCCCTCCACTTT. Protein product: CASSYRSGTVSSYNSPLHF.